Each of the 25 T cell receptor beta chains below was sequenced from the same sample in a study of blood T cell repertoires in COVID-19. The repertoire was sequenced with immunoSEQ multiplex PCR; TCRdb's copy has only in-frame clones and lacks some. The table has roughly 300,000 clones, around 87% seen once. Sequencing used peripheral blood. Receptors were obtained from a woman aged 50 to 60 who had recovered from COVID-19.

The chain links TRBV28 to TRBJ1-5; a possible D gene is TRBD1 (5 bases). The germline V and J ends were trimmed by 4 bases and 0 bases, with 10 bases remaining between them. This CDR3 has 15 residues. CDR1 MDHEN and CDR2 SYDVKM come from the germline V gene. This CDR3 is CASSWEGPSNQPQHF. The CDR3 DNA sequence: TGTGCCAGCAGTTGGGAGGGGCCTAGCAATCAGCCCCAGCATTTT.

This chain links TRBV28 with TRBJ1-2; a weak D match, TRBD1 (6 bases). CDR3 size: 13 residues. The germline V and J ends were trimmed by 9 bases and 8 bases, with 19 bases remaining between them. The germline V gene has CDR1 MDHEN and CDR2 SYDVKM. CDR3 sequence reads: CASGDRIRGGYTF. CDR3 nucleotide sequence: TGTGCCAGTGGCGACAGGATACGGGGAGGCTACACCTTC.

Only one count was recorded for this clone. The V call is TRBV19, the J call TRBJ2-6; 10 bases map to TRBD1. CDR3 length: 17 amino acids. Trimming took 8 bases from V and 0 from J; bases not matched to a gene: 7. From germline, CDR1 is LNHDA and CDR2 SQIVND (reference sequence). The CDR3 spells CASRGTGEPSGANVLTF. In DNA, the CDR3 is TGTGCCAGTCGTGGGACAGGGGAGCCCTCTGGGGCCAACGTCCTGACTTTC. The whole variable domain, filled in from reference TRBV19 and TRBJ2-6, reads DGGITQSPKYLFRKEGQNVTLSCEQNLNHDAMYWYRQDPGQGLRLIYYSQIVNDFQKGDIAEGYSVSREKKESFPLTVTSAQKNPTAFYLCASRGTGEPSGANVLTFGAGSRLTVL.

This clone was found a few times. J is TRBJ1-1 and V is TRBV2, with D possibly TRBD1 on 6 matching bases. Germline V gene lookup returns CDR1 SNHLY and CDR2 FYNNEI. The CDR3 extends over 13 amino acids. Trimming shortened V by 3 bases and J by 5 bases, and 10 bases separated the two germline ends. The CDR3 protein is CASSDTGRTEAFF. The CDR3 DNA follows: TGTGCCAGCAGTGATACAGGGCGTACTGAAGCTTTCTTT.

V gene TRBV6-2 or TRBV6-3 combines with J gene TRBJ1-6; 12 positions agree with TRBD1. Germline CDR1 reads MNHEY; CDR2 reads SVGEGT. The junction had 9 bases not matched to a gene; V was cut back by 6 bases and J by 0 bases. The CDR3 spans 19 residues. CDR3 in amino acids: CASSGGTGGFSSYNSPLHF. CDR3 bases: TGTGCCAGCAGCGGAGGGACAGGGGGCTTTAGCTCCTATAATTCACCCCTCCACTTT.

This clone was picked up one time. The chain couples TRBV20-1 to TRBJ2-2; D is uncertain. The germline gives CDR1 DFQATT, CDR2 SNEGSKA (reference sequence). V was trimmed by 4 bases and J by 7 bases, leaving 7 bases between them. The CDR3 runs 11 residues. In DNA form, the CDR3 reads TGCAGTGCTACTGCAGGCGGGGAGCTGTTTTTT. This encodes CSATAGGELFF.

This chain links TRBV10-3 with TRBJ2-7; 7 bases fit TRBD2. The germline CDR1 and CDR2 sequences are ENHRY and SYGVKD. Trimming at V came to 5 bases and at J to 2 bases, leaving 9 bases not matched to a gene. The CDR3 extends over 15 amino acids. CDR3 coding DNA: TGTGCCATCAGTCTCCTAGCGGAGCGCACCTACGAGCAGTACTTC. It yields the protein CAISLLAERTYEQYF.

In DNA, the CDR3 is TGTGCCAGCTCACTGGGGGACTCGGGGTACGAGCAGTACTTC. Protein: CASSLGDSGYEQYF. The chain recombines TRBV18 with TRBJ2-7; maybe TRBD2 (6 bases). The CDR3 length is 14 residues. Per the germline V gene, CDR1 is KGHSH and CDR2 is LQKENI. Trimming pared 4 bases from V and 4 bases from J, leaving 14 bases between.

V gene TRBV7-2 combines with J gene TRBJ2-7; 7 bases are shared with TRBD2. V lost 5 bases, J lost 6 bases, and 13 bases stayed unmatched. The CDR3 extends over 15 amino acids. Germline V gives CDR1 SGHTA, CDR2 FQGNSA. CDR3 loop: CASSLVGGGVGEQYF. The CDR3, as DNA: TGTGCCAGCAGCCTGGTTGGGGGAGGGGTTGGCGAGCAGTACTTC.

The V and J genes are TRBV19 and TRBJ2-3; TRBD1 matches at 7 bases. In germline, CDR1 is LNHDA, CDR2 SQIVND (reference sequence). V gave up 10 bases and J gave up 3 bases; unmatched junction bases: 10. The CDR3 is 14 residues long. The CDR3 DNA sequence: TGTGCCACCAAGGATCCAGGGGGAACAGATACGCAGTATTTT. Its protein product is CATKDPGGTDTQYF.

J is TRBJ2-5 and V is TRBV5-1; the D is unclear. In germline, CDR1 is SGHRS, CDR2 YFSETQ. V was clipped by 1 base and J by 2 bases, with 3 bases between them. The CDR3 consists of 12 residues. The CDR3 protein is CASSLIQETQYF. The CDR3 DNA sequence: TGCGCCAGCAGCTTGATACAAGAGACCCAGTACTTC.

This clone is a singleton in its sample. The chain recombines TRBV7-3 with TRBJ1-1; perhaps TRBD1 as D (6 bases). Germline CDR1 and CDR2: SGHTA and FQGTGA. Trimming removed 5 bases from V and 1 base from J, with 8 bases in between. The CDR3 contains 13 residues. CDR3 residues: CASSADRNTEAFF. The CDR3 DNA reads as TGTGCCAGCAGCGCGGACAGGAACACTGAAGCTTTCTTT. Together with reference TRBV7-3 and TRBJ1-1, the CDR3 gives the full variable domain: GAGVSQTPSNKVTEKGKYVELRCDPISGHTALYWYRQSLGQGPEFLIYFQGTGAADDSGLPNDRFFAVRPEGSVSTLKIQRTERGDSAVYLCASSADRNTEAFFGQGTRLTVV.

Only a few counts were recorded for this clone. This chain joins TRBV20-1 and TRBJ2-7; the D is unclear. The CDR3 extends over 11 amino acids. Trimming left V 3 bases short and J 3 bases short, with 6 bases between. Germline V gene sequence: CDR1 DFQATT, CDR2 SNEGSKA (reference sequence). The CDR3: CSASGSYEQYF. In DNA form, the CDR3 reads TGCAGTGCTAGTGGCAGCTACGAGCAGTACTTC.

The J gene is TRBJ2-7, the V gene TRBV29-1, with a possible D match to TRBD2 (5 bases). The germline V gene has CDR1 SQVTM and CDR2 ANQGSEA. Trimming took off 4 bases at V and 4 bases at J, with 11 bases between the two ends. The CDR3 totals 12 residues. CDR3: CSVALRDYEQYF. The CDR3 DNA reads TGCAGCGTTGCCCTCCGGGATTACGAGCAGTACTTC.

The chain joins TRBV28 to TRBJ1-1; possible D gene TRBD1, 5 bases. CDR3 length equals 12 residues. Germline V gene data show CDR1 as MDHEN and CDR2 as SYDVKM. V was clipped by 1 base and J by 10 bases, with 10 bases between them. CDR3 nucleotide sequence: TGTGCCAGCAGTTTATCAGGGTTCGGAGCTTTCTTT. It is translated as CASSLSGFGAFF.

The chain has TRBV7-9 and TRBJ2-7; the D gene is possibly TRBD1 (6 bases). Per the germline V gene, CDR1 is SEHNR and CDR2 is FQNEAQ (reference sequence). The germline V and J ends were trimmed by 1 base and 0 bases, with 13 bases remaining between them. The CDR3 spans 16 residues. DNA of the CDR3: TGTGCCAGCAGCTTAGTGACCGGGACACTCTCCTACGAGCAGTACTTC. This codes for CASSLVTGTLSYEQYF.

The chain is built from TRBV12-1 and TRBJ2-5; TRBD1 reflects the table's D call only, with no check against the DNA. TRBV12-1 is classified as a pseudogene. The CDR3 is 9 residues long. This CDR3 is CAGPHAQYF. CDR3 sequence (DNA): TGTGCCGGCCCTCATGCCCAGTACTTC.

The CDR3 is CASSQDLSRAYEQYF. CDR3 sequence (DNA): TGTGCCAGCAGCCAAGATCTATCGAGGGCCTACGAGCAGTACTTC. The chain links TRBV3-1 (or the pseudogene TRBV3-2) to TRBJ2-7, with a possible D match to TRBD2 (5 bases). Germline V lookup: CDR1 LGHDT, CDR2 YNNKEL (reference sequence). The CDR3 has 15 amino acids. V gave up 0 bases and J gave up 2 bases, with 11 bases separating them.

This clone was observed a handful of times. This chain joins TRBV5-6 and TRBJ2-1; 11 bases align to TRBD2. The germline gives CDR1 SGHDT, CDR2 YYEEEE. Germline trimming cut 0 bases from V and 9 bases from J; bases unmatched to any gene: 5. The CDR3 consists of 15 residues. The CDR3 sequence: CASSLGLAGGTEQFF. In nucleotides, the CDR3 is TGTGCCAGCAGCTTGGGGCTAGCGGGAGGAACTGAGCAGTTCTTC.

This clone has only one observation. This sequence joins TRBV7-2 and TRBJ1-3, with D possibly being TRBD1 (6 bases). This CDR3 spans 14 amino acids. The germline V gene encodes CDR1 SGHTA and CDR2 FQGNSA. The V end was cut by 8 bases, the J end by 3 bases, with 14 bases between. This chain's CDR3 is CASAEGGRGNTIYF. The CDR3, as DNA: TGTGCCAGCGCAGAGGGGGGGCGTGGAAACACCATATATTTT. The full variable domain, completed using reference TRBV7-2 and TRBJ1-3, is GAGVSQSPSNKVTEKGKDVELRCDPISGHTALYWYRQSLGQGLEFLIYFQGNSAPDKSGLPSDRFSAERTGGSVSTLTIQRTQQEDSAVYLCASAEGGRGNTIYFGEGSWLTVV.

This clone was seen a few times. The chain couples TRBV19 to TRBJ1-5; possibly TRBD1 for D (6 bases). With 6 bases removed from V and 4 bases from J, the gap between germline ends came to 13 bases. This CDR3 comprises 14 residues. From germline, CDR1 is LNHDA and CDR2 SQIVND (reference sequence). The CDR3 nucleotides are TGTGCCAGTAGAGAACAGGGCCTTAATCAGCCCCAGCATTTT. Translating gives CASREQGLNQPQHF.

V usage is TRBV24-1 and J usage is TRBJ2-5; 8 bases fit TRBD1. Germline CDR1 KGHDR, CDR2 SFDVKD. Trimming at V came to 4 bases and at J to 5 bases, leaving 8 bases not matched to a gene. The CDR3 loop spans 15 amino acids. The CDR3 reads CATSEADRGYETQYF. Here the CDR3 DNA reads TGTGCCACCAGTGAGGCTGACAGGGGATATGAGACCCAGTACTTC.

The V and J genes are TRBV5-5 and TRBJ1-4; D is undetermined. This CDR3 is 16 amino acids long. The V gene lost 2 bases and the J gene lost 0 bases, with 11 bases spanning the gap. Germline CDR1 reads SGHKS; CDR2 reads YYEKEE (reference sequence). The CDR3 nucleotides read TGTGCCAGCAGCTTCGAGGGTTCCGCAACTAATGAAAAACTGTTTTTT. This gives the protein CASSFEGSATNEKLFF. The variable domain in full, completed from reference TRBV5-5 and TRBJ1-4, reads DAGVTQSPTHLIKTRGQQVTLRCSPISGHKSVSWYQQVLGQGPQFIFQYYEKEERGRGNFPDRFSARQFPNYSSELNVNALLLGDSALYLCASSFEGSATNEKLFFGSGTQLSVL.

The chain employs TRBV28 and TRBJ2-1, with no clear D. Germline lookup yields CDR1 MDHEN and CDR2 SYDVKM. The CDR3 extends over 11 amino acids. V lost 6 bases, J lost 4 bases, and 4 bases lay in between. In nucleotides, the CDR3 is TGTGCCAGCAGATCTTACAATGAGCAGTTCTTC. It yields the protein CASRSYNEQFF. The full variable domain, in which reference TRBV28 and TRBJ2-1 provide the parts outside the CDR3, is DVKVTQSSRYLVKRTGEKVFLECVQDMDHENMFWYRQDPGLGLRLIYFSYDVKMKEKGDIPEGYSVSREKKERFSLILESASTNQTSMYLCASRSYNEQFFGPGTRLTVL.

A single count supports this clone. The V gene is TRBV5-1, the J gene TRBJ2-2; 9 bases are a match to TRBD1. The CDR3 runs to 18 residues. Germline V gene sequence: CDR1 SGHRS, CDR2 YFSETQ. Trimming removed 2 bases from V and 3 bases from J; junction bases left unmatched: 11. The CDR3: CASSFVISDRGYTGELFF. The CDR3 DNA is TGCGCCAGCAGCTTTGTAATAAGCGACAGGGGGTACACCGGGGAGCTGTTTTTT.